The 31 T cell receptor beta chains below were found in one sample sequenced in a study of T cell responses to AZD1222 COVID-19 vaccine. The data were produced by immunoSEQ multiplex PCR, yet TCRdb's version contains in-frame clones alone and is incomplete. The repertoire holds 120,000 or so clones, roughly 90% seen once, with about 1.1% in the top ten. Material: peripheral blood, obtained on day 0 of AZD1222 vaccination. All receptors come from an adult in good health.

The chain is built from TRBV27 and TRBJ1-2; TRBD1 aligns across 7 bases. Germline CDR1 MNHEY, CDR2 SMNVEV (reference sequence). V was clipped by 9 bases and J by 1 base; unmatched bases: 5. The CDR3 consists of 13 residues. CDR3 nucleotide sequence: TGTGCCAGTAGACAGGGCTTTAACTATGGCTACACCTTC. Translation: CASRQGFNYGYTF.

V is TRBV6-5 and J is TRBJ2-3; D tentatively fits TRBD1 or TRBD2 (5 bases each). Trimming stripped 8 bases from V and 4 bases from J, with 13 bases between. Germline CDR1 reads MNHEY; CDR2 reads SVGAGI. The CDR3 runs to 13 residues. The CDR3, as DNA: TGTGCCAGCTCGGGGCAGGGATCAGATACGCAGTATTTT. This sequence encodes CASSGQGSDTQYF.

This clone has only one observation. J is TRBJ1-1 and V is TRBV5-8; possibly TRBD1 for D (5 bases). The CDR3 is made up of 13 amino acids. Germline CDR1 SGHTS, CDR2 YDEGEE. V was cut by 4 bases and J by 4 bases, with 11 bases left in between. CDR3 in DNA: TGTGCCAGCAGCCGGGGGAGGGGCACTGAAGCTTTCTTT. It translates to CASSRGRGTEAFF. Variable domain in full (rest from reference TRBV5-8 and TRBJ1-1): EAGVTQSPTHLIKTRGQQATLRCSPISGHTSVYWYQQALGLGLQFLLWYDEGEERNRGNFPPRFSGRQFPNYSSELNVNALELEDSALYLCASSRGRGTEAFFGQGTRLTVV.

The chain joins TRBV5-1 to TRBJ2-7; tentatively, D is TRBD1 (5 bases). This CDR3 contains 12 residues. The V end lost 7 bases, the J end lost 3 bases, and 11 bases lay between the germline ends. Germline V lookup: CDR1 SGHRS, CDR2 YFSETQ. The CDR3 is CASSSQGYEQYF. DNA of the CDR3: TGCGCCAGCTCCTCCCAGGGCTACGAGCAGTACTTC. Variable domain in full (rest from reference TRBV5-1 and TRBJ2-7): KAGVTQTPRYLIKTRGQQVTLSCSPISGHRSVSWYQQTPGQGLQFLFEYFSETQRNKGNFPGRFSGRQFSNSRSEMNVSTLELGDSALYLCASSSQGYEQYFGPGTRLTVT.

The chain recombines TRBV7-9 with TRBJ1-2; D gene uncertain. Germline CDR1 is SEHNR and CDR2 is FQNEAQ (reference sequence). Trimming took off 1 base at V and 6 bases at J, with 18 bases between the two ends. This CDR3 is 16 amino acids long. As DNA, the CDR3 is TGTGCCAGCAGCTTAGTGTCCCCCCGACCGAGGGATGGCTACACCTTC. Amino acids: CASSLVSPRPRDGYTF.

V gene TRBV7-2 combines with J gene TRBJ1-4; D not certain. Germline lookup yields CDR1 SGHTA and CDR2 FQGNSA. This CDR3 has 14 amino acids. V shed 1 base and J shed 8 bases, with 11 bases lying between them. CDR3 region: CASSLVRGGEKLFF. The CDR3 DNA sequence: TGTGCCAGCAGCTTAGTTCGTGGAGGGGAAAAACTGTTTTTT.

The CDR3 spells CASRTGLVWPYSYEQYF. The CDR3 region has the DNA TGTGCCAGCAGAACCGGACTAGTTTGGCCCTACTCCTACGAGCAGTACTTC. V and J are TRBV28 and TRBJ2-7, with TRBD2 matching over 7 bases. Germline loops: CDR1 MDHEN, CDR2 SYDVKM. V lost 6 bases, J lost 0 bases, and 14 bases stayed unmatched. The CDR3 covers 17 residues. The complete variable domain, with remaining parts taken from reference TRBV28 and TRBJ2-7, reads DVKVTQSSRYLVKRTGEKVFLECVQDMDHENMFWYRQDPGLGLRLIYFSYDVKMKEKGDIPEGYSVSREKKERFSLILESASTNQTSMYLCASRTGLVWPYSYEQYFGPGTRLTVT.

The V and J genes are TRBV7-2 and TRBJ1-4; 7 bases line up with TRBD1. The CDR3 runs to 15 residues. Germline V gene data show CDR1 as SGHTA and CDR2 as FQGNSA. V lost 5 bases, J lost 10 bases, and 13 bases stayed unmatched. In nucleotides, the CDR3 is TGTGCCAGCAGCGTTAAGACAGGGACCCTGGGAAAACTGTTTTTT. This encodes CASSVKTGTLGKLFF.

V is TRBV4-2 and J is TRBJ1-1; tentatively, D is TRBD1 (6 bases). V lost 1 base to trimming and J lost 6 bases, with 12 bases between them. The CDR3 is 14 amino acids. Germline lookup yields CDR1 LGHNA and CDR2 YNFKEQ. In DNA, the CDR3 is TGTGCCAGCAGCCAAGCTGGGGGGCCGGCTGAAGCTTTCTTT. It codes for CASSQAGGPAEAFF.

The chain joins TRBV29-1 to TRBJ2-4; D call uncertain. Germline V CDR1 and CDR2: SQVTM, ANQGSEA. V shed 7 bases and J shed 0 bases, with 10 bases lying between them. The CDR3 covers 13 residues. Written as DNA, the CDR3 is TGCAGCGCCATATTGCTAGCCAAAAACATTCAGTACTTC. Translating gives CSAILLAKNIQYF.

This sequence joins TRBV7-8 and TRBJ2-7, with 9 bases that match TRBD2. The CDR3 is made up of 16 amino acids. J lost 4 bases, V lost 5 bases, and 12 bases had no gene match. From germline, CDR1 is SGHVS and CDR2 FQNEAQ. CDR3 nucleotides: TGTGCCAGCAGCCGGATGACTAGCGGTAAAGGGTACGAGCAGTACTTC. Protein product: CASSRMTSGKGYEQYF.

This chain uses TRBV30 with TRBJ1-6; no clear D gene. CDR1 and CDR2 (germline): GTSNPN, SVGIG (reference sequence). This CDR3 is 14 amino acids long. Trimming cost V 2 bases and J 6 bases, with 11 bases left between them. CDR3 sequence reads: CAWSPTRGNSPLHF. The CDR3 nucleotides read TGTGCCTGGAGTCCGACACGTGGTAATTCACCCCTCCACTTT.

The chain employs TRBV29-1 and TRBJ1-1; D possibly corresponds to TRBD1 (5 bases). V gave up 5 bases and J gave up 3 bases, with 10 bases separating them. Germline-derived CDR1 and CDR2 are SQVTM and ANQGSEA. The CDR3 covers 12 residues. CDR3 nucleotide sequence: TGCAGCGTTTTCGGGGCGGACACTGAAGCTTTCTTT. Its protein is CSVFGADTEAFF.

The chain combines TRBV5-1 with TRBJ2-7, with D tentatively TRBD1 (6 bases). The CDR3 loop spans 14 amino acids. V was cut by 2 bases and J by 3 bases, with 12 bases left in between. Per germline, CDR1 SGHRS and CDR2 YFSETQ. The CDR3 DNA follows: TGCGCCAGCAGCTTTTCGGGACACATCTACGAGCAGTACTTC. Residues: CASSFSGHIYEQYF.

The chain is built from TRBV4-1 and TRBJ1-1, with D possibly TRBD1 on 5 matching bases. V was shortened by 0 bases and J by 5 bases, with 16 bases between the two germline ends. The germline gives CDR1 MGHRA, CDR2 YSYEKL. This CDR3 comprises 16 residues. This CDR3 is CASSQDLRGGGTEAFF. CDR3 sequence (DNA): TGCGCCAGCAGCCAAGATCTTAGGGGAGGTGGGACTGAAGCTTTCTTT.

V gene TRBV5-1 combines with J gene TRBJ1-4; 7 bases map to TRBD1. The CDR3 runs to 14 residues. V dropped 4 bases and J dropped 6; count of bases not matched to a gene: 6. In germline, CDR1 is SGHRS, CDR2 YFSETQ. CDR3 region: CASSVRDSHEKLFF. In nucleotides, the CDR3 is TGCGCCAGCAGCGTCCGGGACAGCCATGAAAAACTGTTTTTT.

This sequence joins TRBV11-1 and TRBJ2-3, with TRBD2 matching 11 bases. In germline, CDR1 is SGHAT, CDR2 FQDESV (reference sequence). Trimming removed 8 bases from V and 6 bases from J; junction bases left unmatched: 4. The CDR3 is 13 amino acids. CDR3 sequence (DNA): TGTGCCAGCTCAACTAGCGGGAGTGATACGCAGTATTTT. Translated: CASSTSGSDTQYF.

This chain connects TRBV27 to TRBJ2-7; the D gene is possibly TRBD2 (6 bases). V was cut by 2 bases and J by 3 bases, with 14 bases left in between. The V gene's germline CDR1 is MNHEY and CDR2 SMNVEV (reference sequence). CDR3 length: 15 residues. CDR3 protein: CASSLLPTSFYEQYF. The DNA for the CDR3 is TGTGCCAGCAGTTTACTTCCGACTAGTTTCTACGAGCAGTACTTC.

In this sample, this clone turned up once. The rearrangement joins TRBV5-1 to TRBJ2-3, with TRBD2 matching 16 bases. This CDR3 contains 17 residues. The V gene end was trimmed by 4 bases and the J gene end by 5 bases; junction bases not matched to a gene: 7. Germline V CDR1 and CDR2: SGHRS, YFSETQ. The CDR3 DNA sequence: TGCGCCAGCAGCCCGGGACTAGCGGGAGGGCCCGGAGATACGCAGTATTTT. It translates to CASSPGLAGGPGDTQYF.

The gene calls are TRBV5-1 and TRBJ2-1; 7 bases align to TRBD1. This CDR3 is 20 amino acids long. With V trimmed by 0 bases and J by 4 bases, 19 bases remained unmatched. CDR1 is SGHRS and CDR2 is YFSETQ in the germline V gene. CDR3 sequence: CASSLEGGETSGQFYNEQFF. CDR3 DNA sequence: TGCGCCAGCAGCTTGGAGGGTGGGGAAACCTCGGGACAGTTTTACAATGAGCAGTTCTTC.

The rearrangement joins TRBV28 to TRBJ1-1; no clear D gene. The length of the CDR3 is 10 residues. Trimming cost V 4 bases and J 5 bases, with 2 bases left between them. Per germline, CDR1 MDHEN and CDR2 SYDVKM. In DNA, the CDR3 is TGTGCCAGCAGTTCGACTGAAGCTTTCTTT. It codes for CASSSTEAFF.

The rearrangement uses TRBV9 and TRBJ1-3; 7 nucleotides line up with TRBD1. Germline assignment: CDR1 SGDLS and CDR2 YYNGEE. V shed 4 bases, J shed 0 bases, and the junction held 10 bases outside the gene matches. The CDR3 sequence is 17 residues long. CDR3 sequence (DNA): TGTGCCAGCAGCACAGAAGGAGGGGGCCCCTCTGGAAACACCATATATTTT. Translation gives CASSTEGGGPSGNTIYF.

This clone appeared a few times. The chain is built from TRBV29-1 and TRBJ2-1; 8 bases match TRBD2. CDR1 is SQVTM, CDR2 ANQGSEA, per germline. The CDR3 extends over 13 amino acids. V lost 5 bases to trimming and J lost 5 bases; unmatched junction nucleotides: 5. The CDR3 DNA sequence: TGCAGCGTTACCTCACTAGCGGACAATGAGCAGTTCTTC. This encodes CSVTSLADNEQFF.

Here the CDR3 DNA reads TGTGCCAGCAGGACAGGGGGGGATCAGCCCCAGCATTTT. It encodes CASRTGGDQPQHF. V gene TRBV6-5 combines with J gene TRBJ1-5; the match to TRBD1 covers 9 bases. The CDR3 consists of 13 residues. Germline V gene lookup returns CDR1 MNHEY and CDR2 SVGAGI. After removal of 6 bases from V and 5 bases from J, the junction contained 2 bases not matched to a gene.

This chain connects TRBV5-6 to TRBJ2-3, with D unclear. Trimming cost V 3 bases and J 5 bases, with 4 bases left between them. Germline V CDR1 and CDR2: SGHDT, YYEEEE. The CDR3 is 11 amino acids. CDR3 in amino acids: CASSYEDTQYF. Here the CDR3 DNA reads TGTGCCAGCAGCTATGAAGATACGCAGTATTTT.

V gene TRBV5-1 combines with J gene TRBJ1-1; D remains ambiguous. The CDR3 has 13 amino acids. Trimming took off 4 bases at V and 1 base at J, with 8 bases between the two ends. Germline V gives CDR1 SGHRS, CDR2 YFSETQ. CDR3 nucleotides: TGCGCCAGCAGCCAGGATACGAACACTGAAGCTTTCTTT. This sequence encodes CASSQDTNTEAFF.

This clone was found a few times. The V call is TRBV27, the J call TRBJ2-7, with 11 bases aligning to TRBD1. Germline lookup yields CDR1 MNHEY and CDR2 SMNVEV (reference sequence). The ends lost 7 bases at V and 3 bases at J; junction bases unmatched: 8. CDR3 size: 15 residues. In DNA form, the CDR3 reads TGTGCCAGCACCGCCACCGGGACAGGGGGCTACGAGCAGTACTTC. Amino acids: CASTATGTGGYEQYF.

This sequence joins TRBV7-9 and TRBJ2-6, with D perhaps assigned TRBD1 or TRBD2 (5 bases each). This CDR3 is built from 19 residues. Germline loops: CDR1 SEHNR, CDR2 FQNEAQ (reference sequence). The germline V and J ends were trimmed by 2 bases and 0 bases, with 17 bases remaining between them. The CDR3 region has the DNA TGTGCCAGCAGCTTAAGATATGGGGACGAGTACTCTGGGGCCAACGTCCTGACTTTC. Protein: CASSLRYGDEYSGANVLTF.

The chain is built from TRBV6-5 and TRBJ2-7; D is unresolved. Germline CDR1 is MNHEY and CDR2 is SVGAGI. This CDR3 is built from 13 residues. V was trimmed by 6 bases and J by 2 bases, leaving 11 bases between them. CDR3 sequence reads: CASSLSVTYEQYF. In DNA, the CDR3 is TGTGCCAGCAGCCTCAGCGTCACCTACGAGCAGTACTTC.

This clone occurred once. The gene calls are TRBV7-9 and TRBJ2-2; no firm D call. Germline V gene lookup returns CDR1 SEHNR and CDR2 FQNEAQ (reference sequence). Trimming cost V 4 bases and J 4 bases, with 13 bases left between them. This CDR3 spans 15 amino acids. The CDR3 here is CASSSSEVSTGELFF. In nucleotides, the CDR3 is TGTGCCAGCAGCTCGAGCGAAGTCTCCACCGGGGAGCTGTTTTTT.

The rearrangement links TRBV2 to TRBJ1-6; weak D call: TRBD1 (5 bases). Trimming pared 10 bases from V and 7 bases from J, leaving 17 bases between. This CDR3 contains 14 residues. CDR1 SNHLY and CDR2 FYNNEI come from the germline V gene. The CDR3 DNA reads TGTGCCAAAAGCGGGGCCCCGGGAAATTCACCCCTCCACTTT. Amino acids: CAKSGAPGNSPLHF. The full variable domain, completed using reference TRBV2 and TRBJ1-6, is EPEVTQTPSHQVTQMGQEVILRCVPISNHLYFYWYRQILGQKVEFLVSFYNNEISEKSEIFDDQFSVERPDGSNFTLKIRSTKLEDSAMYFCAKSGAPGNSPLHFGNGTRLTVT.